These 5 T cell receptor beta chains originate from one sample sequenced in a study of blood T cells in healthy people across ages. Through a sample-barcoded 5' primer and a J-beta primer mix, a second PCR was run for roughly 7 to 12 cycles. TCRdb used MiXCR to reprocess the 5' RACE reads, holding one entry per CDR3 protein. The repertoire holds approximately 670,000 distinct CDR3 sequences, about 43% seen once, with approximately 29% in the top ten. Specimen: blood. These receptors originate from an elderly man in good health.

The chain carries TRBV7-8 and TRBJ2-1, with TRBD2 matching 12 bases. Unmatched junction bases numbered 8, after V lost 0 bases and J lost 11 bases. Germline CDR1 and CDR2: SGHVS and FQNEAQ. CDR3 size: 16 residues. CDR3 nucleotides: TGTGCCAGCAGCTTAGCACTAGCGGGAGGCAGTGTTAAGCAGTTCTTC. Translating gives CASSLALAGGSVKQFF.

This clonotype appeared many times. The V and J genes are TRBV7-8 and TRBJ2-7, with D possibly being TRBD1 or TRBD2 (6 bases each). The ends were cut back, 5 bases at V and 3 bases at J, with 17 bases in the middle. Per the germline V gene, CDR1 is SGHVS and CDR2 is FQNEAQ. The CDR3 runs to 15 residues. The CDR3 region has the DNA TGTGCCAGCAGCCCCCGCGGGGCACAGGGCTACGAGCAGTACTTC. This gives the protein CASSPRGAQGYEQYF.

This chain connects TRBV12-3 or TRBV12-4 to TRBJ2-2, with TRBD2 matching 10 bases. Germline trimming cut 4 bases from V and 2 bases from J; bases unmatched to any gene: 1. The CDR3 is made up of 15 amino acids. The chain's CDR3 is CASSWTSGNTGELFF. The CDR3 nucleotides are TGTGCCAGCAGTTGGACTAGCGGAAACACCGGGGAGCTGTTTTTT.

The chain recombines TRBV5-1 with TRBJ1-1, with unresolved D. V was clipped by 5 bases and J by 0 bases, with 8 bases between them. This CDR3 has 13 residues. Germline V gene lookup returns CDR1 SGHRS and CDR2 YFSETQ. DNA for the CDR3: TGCGCCAGCAGTCGAGAAATGAACACTGAAGCTTTCTTT. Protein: CASSREMNTEAFF.

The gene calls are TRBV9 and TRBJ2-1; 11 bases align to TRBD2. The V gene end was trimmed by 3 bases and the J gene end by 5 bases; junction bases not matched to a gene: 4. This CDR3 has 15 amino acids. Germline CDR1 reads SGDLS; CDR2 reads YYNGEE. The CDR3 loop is CASSAGLAGDNEQFF. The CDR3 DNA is TGTGCCAGCAGCGCCGGACTAGCGGGCGACAATGAGCAGTTCTTC.